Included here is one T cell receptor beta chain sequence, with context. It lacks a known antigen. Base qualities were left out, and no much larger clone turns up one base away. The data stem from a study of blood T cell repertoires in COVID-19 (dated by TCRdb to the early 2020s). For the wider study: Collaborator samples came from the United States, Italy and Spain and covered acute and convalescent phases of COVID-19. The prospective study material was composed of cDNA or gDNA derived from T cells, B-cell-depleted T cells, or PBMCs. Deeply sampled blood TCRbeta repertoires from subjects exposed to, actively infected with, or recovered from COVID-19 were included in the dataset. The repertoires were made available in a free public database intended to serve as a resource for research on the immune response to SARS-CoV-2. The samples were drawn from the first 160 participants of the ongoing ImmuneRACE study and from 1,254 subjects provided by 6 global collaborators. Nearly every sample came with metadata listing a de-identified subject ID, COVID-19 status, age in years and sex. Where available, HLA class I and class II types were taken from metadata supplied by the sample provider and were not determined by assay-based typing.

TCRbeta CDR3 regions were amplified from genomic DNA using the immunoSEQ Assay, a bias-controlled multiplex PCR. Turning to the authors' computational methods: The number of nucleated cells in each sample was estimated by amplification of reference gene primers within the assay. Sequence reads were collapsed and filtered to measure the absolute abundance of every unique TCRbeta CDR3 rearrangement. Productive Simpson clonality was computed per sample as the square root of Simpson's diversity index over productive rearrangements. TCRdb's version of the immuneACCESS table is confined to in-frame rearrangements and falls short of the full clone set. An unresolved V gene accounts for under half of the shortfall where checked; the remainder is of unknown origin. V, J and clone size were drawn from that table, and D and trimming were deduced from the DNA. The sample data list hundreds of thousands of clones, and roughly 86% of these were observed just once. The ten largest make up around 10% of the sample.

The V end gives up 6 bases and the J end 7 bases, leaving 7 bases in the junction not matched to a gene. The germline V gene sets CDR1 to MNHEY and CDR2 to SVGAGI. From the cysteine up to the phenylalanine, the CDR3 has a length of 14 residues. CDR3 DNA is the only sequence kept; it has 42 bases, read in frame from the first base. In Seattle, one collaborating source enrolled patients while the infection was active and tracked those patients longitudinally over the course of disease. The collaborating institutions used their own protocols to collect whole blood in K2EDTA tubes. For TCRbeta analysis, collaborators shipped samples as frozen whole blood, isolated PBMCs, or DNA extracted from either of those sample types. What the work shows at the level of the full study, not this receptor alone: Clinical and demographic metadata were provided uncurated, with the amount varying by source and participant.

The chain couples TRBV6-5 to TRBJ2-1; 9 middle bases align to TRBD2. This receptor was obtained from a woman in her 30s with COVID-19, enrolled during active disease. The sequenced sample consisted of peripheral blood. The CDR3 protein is CASRGTSSSNEQFF. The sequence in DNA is TGTGCCAGCAGAGGGACTAGCAGTTCGAATGAGCAGTTCTTC.